This T cell receptor beta chain was recovered during a study of cytomegalovirus exposure and HLA in healthy donors. Notes on the study in general: Cytomegalovirus-associated status was assigned to about 180 TCR beta chains.

PCR was performed using 60 Vbeta and 13 Jbeta primers. Sequencing was performed with immunoSEQ multiplex PCR; in TCRdb, only in-frame clones are kept and a portion is missing. The sample includes approximately 170,000 clones, 75% to 90% of them seen just once. Comment on this clone: Its target is not known.

CDR1 KGHSH and CDR2 LQKENI come from the germline V gene. The CDR3 is made up of 12 amino acids. V lost 3 bases, J lost 4 bases, and 6 bases lay in between. The TCR was taken from a male donor in good health and CMV-seronegative. The chain uses TRBV18 and TRBJ1-2; no firm D call. Sequencing was performed on PBMCs. The CDR3 spells CASSPSVYGYTF. CDR3 DNA: TGTGCCAGCTCACCTTCGGTCTATGGCTACACCTTC. Based on the CDR3 plus reference TRBV18 and TRBJ1-2, the full variable domain is NAGVMQNPRHLVRRRGQEARLRCSPMKGHSHVYWYRQLPEEGLKFMVYLQKENIIDESGMPKERFSAEFPKEGPSILRIQQVVRGDSAAYFCASSPSVYGYTFGSGTRLTVV.